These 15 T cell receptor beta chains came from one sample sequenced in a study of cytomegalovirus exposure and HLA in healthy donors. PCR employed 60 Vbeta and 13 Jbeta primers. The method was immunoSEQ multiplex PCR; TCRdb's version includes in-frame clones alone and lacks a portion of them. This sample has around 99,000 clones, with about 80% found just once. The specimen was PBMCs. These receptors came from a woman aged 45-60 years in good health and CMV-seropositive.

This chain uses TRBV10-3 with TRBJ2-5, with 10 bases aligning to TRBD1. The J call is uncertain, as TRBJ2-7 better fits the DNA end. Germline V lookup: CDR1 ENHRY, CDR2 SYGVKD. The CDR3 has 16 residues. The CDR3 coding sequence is TGTGCCATCAGTGAGTCACCGGGACAGGGGAGGTACGAGCAGTACTTC. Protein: CAISESPGQGRYEQYF.

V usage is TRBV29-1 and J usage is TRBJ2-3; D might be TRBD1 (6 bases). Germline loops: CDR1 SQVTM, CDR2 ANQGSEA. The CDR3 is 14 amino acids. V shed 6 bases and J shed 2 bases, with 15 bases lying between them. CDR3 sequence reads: CSVQGSGDTDTQYF. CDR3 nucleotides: TGCAGCGTACAGGGATCTGGAGACACAGATACGCAGTATTTT.

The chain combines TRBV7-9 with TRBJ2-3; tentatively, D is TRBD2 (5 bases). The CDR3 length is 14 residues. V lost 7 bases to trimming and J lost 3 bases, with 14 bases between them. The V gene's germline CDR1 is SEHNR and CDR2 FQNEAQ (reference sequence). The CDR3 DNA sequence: TGTGCCAGCACCCCTTCCCGGGGAACAGATACGCAGTATTTT. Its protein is CASTPSRGTDTQYF.

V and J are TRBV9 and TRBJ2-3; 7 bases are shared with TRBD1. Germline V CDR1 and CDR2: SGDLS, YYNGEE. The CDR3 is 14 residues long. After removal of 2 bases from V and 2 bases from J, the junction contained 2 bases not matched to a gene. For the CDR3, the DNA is TGTGCCAGCAGCGTGGGACAGTTCACAGATACGCAGTATTTT. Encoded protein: CASSVGQFTDTQYF.

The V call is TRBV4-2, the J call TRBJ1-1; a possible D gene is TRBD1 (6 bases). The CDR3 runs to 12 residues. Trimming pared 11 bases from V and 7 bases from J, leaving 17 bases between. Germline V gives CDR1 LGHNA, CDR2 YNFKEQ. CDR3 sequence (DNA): TGTGCCTCCTCCCCGGGACACCTTGAAGCTTTCTTT. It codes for CASSPGHLEAFF.

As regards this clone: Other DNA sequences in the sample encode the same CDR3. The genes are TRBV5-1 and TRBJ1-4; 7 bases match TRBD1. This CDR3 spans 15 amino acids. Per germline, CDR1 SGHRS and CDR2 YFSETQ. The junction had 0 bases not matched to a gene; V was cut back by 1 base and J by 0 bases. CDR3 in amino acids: CASSLQGATNEKLFF. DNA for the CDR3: TGCGCCAGCAGCTTGCAGGGGGCAACTAATGAAAAACTGTTTTTT.

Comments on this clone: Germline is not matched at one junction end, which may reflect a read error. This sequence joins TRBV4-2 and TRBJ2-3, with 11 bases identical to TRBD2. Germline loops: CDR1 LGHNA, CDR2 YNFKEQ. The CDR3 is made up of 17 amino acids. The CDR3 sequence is CASSQDPLGLAGGLVQF. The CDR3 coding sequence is TGTGCCAGCAGCCAAGATCCTTTGGGGCTAGCGGGGGGCCTCGTCCAATTT.

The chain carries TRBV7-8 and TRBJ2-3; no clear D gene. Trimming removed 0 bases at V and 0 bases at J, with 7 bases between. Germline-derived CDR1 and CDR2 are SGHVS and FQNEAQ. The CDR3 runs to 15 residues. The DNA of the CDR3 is TGTGCCAGCAGCTTAGCTGAAACTAGCACAGATACGCAGTATTTT. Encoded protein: CASSLAETSTDTQYF.

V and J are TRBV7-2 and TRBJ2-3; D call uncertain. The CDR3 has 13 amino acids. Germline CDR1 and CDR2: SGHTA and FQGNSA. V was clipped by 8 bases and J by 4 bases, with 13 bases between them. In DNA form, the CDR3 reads TGTGCCAGCGCCGCAATGGAGCCAGATACGCAGTATTTT. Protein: CASAAMEPDTQYF.

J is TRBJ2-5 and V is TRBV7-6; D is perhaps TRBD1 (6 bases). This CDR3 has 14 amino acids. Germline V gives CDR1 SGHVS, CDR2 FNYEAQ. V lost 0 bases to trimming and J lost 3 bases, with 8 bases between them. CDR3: CASSLAGGKETQYF. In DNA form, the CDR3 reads TGTGCCAGCAGCTTAGCAGGGGGTAAAGAGACCCAGTACTTC.

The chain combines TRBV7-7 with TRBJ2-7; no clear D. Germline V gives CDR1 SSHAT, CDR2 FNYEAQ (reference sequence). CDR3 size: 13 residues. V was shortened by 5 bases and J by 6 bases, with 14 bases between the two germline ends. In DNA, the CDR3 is TGTGCCAGCAGCCCCTCTCCTGAGGCCGAGCAGTACTTC. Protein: CASSPSPEAEQYF.

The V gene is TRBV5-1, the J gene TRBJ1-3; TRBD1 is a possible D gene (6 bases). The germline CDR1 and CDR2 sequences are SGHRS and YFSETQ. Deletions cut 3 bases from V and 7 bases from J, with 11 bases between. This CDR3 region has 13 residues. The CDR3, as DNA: TGCGCCAGCAGCTCAGGGGAAAGGAACACCATATATTTT. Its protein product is CASSSGERNTIYF.

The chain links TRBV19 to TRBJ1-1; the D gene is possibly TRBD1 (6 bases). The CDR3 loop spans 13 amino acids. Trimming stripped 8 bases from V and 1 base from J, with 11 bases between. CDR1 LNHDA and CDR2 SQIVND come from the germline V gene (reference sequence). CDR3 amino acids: CASARTANTEAFF. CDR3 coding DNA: TGTGCCAGTGCTAGGACAGCGAACACTGAAGCTTTCTTT.

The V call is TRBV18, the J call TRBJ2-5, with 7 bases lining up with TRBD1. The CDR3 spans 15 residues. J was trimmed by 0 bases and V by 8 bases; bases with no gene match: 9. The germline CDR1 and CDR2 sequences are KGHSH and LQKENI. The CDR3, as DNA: TGTGCCAGCCATCCCCCGGGACAGCACCAAGAGACCCAGTACTTC. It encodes CASHPPGQHQETQYF.

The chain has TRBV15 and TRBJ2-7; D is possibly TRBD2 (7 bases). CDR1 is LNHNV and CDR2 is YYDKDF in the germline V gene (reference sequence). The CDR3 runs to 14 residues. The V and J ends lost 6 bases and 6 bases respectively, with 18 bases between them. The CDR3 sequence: CATSLGGAPFEQYF. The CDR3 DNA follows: TGTGCCACCAGTTTGGGGGGGGCCCCCTTCGAGCAGTACTTC. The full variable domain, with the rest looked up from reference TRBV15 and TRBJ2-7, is DAMVIQNPRYQVTQFGKPVTLSCSQTLNHNVMYWYQQKSSQAPKLLFHYYDKDFNNEADTPDNFQSRRPNTSFCFLDIRSPGLGDTAMYLCATSLGGAPFEQYFGPGTRLTVT.